These 28 T cell receptor beta chains originate from one sample sequenced in a study of shared clonotypes between healthy human individuals. Repertoires were generated with immunoSEQ multiplex PCR, while TCRdb's copy carries only in-frame clones and drops some. The sample has roughly 2.5 million clones, around 94% seen once; the top ten hold about 0.13%. Input material: naive CD4+ T cells sorted from blood. The subset denotes: CD45RA+ positively selected. These receptors were collected from a man aged 18 to 30 in good health.

This clone was observed once. The gene calls are TRBV27 and TRBJ2-6; D might be TRBD1 (5 bases). V was pared by 4 bases and J by 3 bases, with 19 bases between. CDR3 length equals 18 residues. The V gene's germline CDR1 is MNHEY and CDR2 SMNVEV (reference sequence). CDR3 protein: CASSSPPGRASGANVLTF. The CDR3, as DNA: TGTGCCAGCAGTTCCCCCCCTGGCAGGGCTAGTGGGGCCAACGTCCTGACTTTC.

The rearrangement joins TRBV29-1 to TRBJ2-7; D tentatively reads TRBD1 or TRBD2 (5 bases each). This CDR3 region has 12 residues. Trimming removed 4 bases at V and 6 bases at J, with 13 bases between. The V gene's germline CDR1 is SQVTM and CDR2 ANQGSEA. In nucleotides, the CDR3 is TGCAGCGTTGCTCGAGGGGCGAGCGAGCAGTACTTC. As protein: CSVARGASEQYF.

The chain joins TRBV7-2 to TRBJ1-5; D might be TRBD1 (5 bases). Germline V CDR1 and CDR2: SGHTA, FQGNSA. The CDR3 contains 16 residues. V was trimmed by 5 bases and J by 2 bases, leaving 16 bases between them. CDR3 coding DNA: TGTGCCAGCAGCCCGGGACTCGAAAGGGGCAATCAGCCCCAGCATTTT. As protein: CASSPGLERGNQPQHF.

This chain joins TRBV7-8 and TRBJ2-7; no definite D call. The CDR3 is 14 residues long. Trimming took 3 bases from V and 0 from J, leaving 9 bases between them. Germline CDR1 and CDR2: SGHVS and FQNEAQ. The DNA of the CDR3 is TGTGCCAGCAGCTTCCGGGTCCTCTCCTACGAGCAGTACTTC. It encodes CASSFRVLSYEQYF.

This clone was recorded once. The rearrangement joins TRBV5-1 to TRBJ1-1, with D perhaps matching TRBD1 (6 bases). The V and J ends lost 2 bases and 4 bases respectively, with 9 bases between them. The CDR3 is 13 residues long. CDR1 is SGHRS and CDR2 is YFSETQ in the germline V gene. Here the CDR3 reads CASSFSGATEAFF. The CDR3 region has the DNA TGCGCCAGCAGCTTTTCGGGGGCCACTGAAGCTTTCTTT.

The chain couples TRBV9 to TRBJ2-4; the D is unclear. The CDR3 has 12 residues. In germline, CDR1 is SGDLS, CDR2 YYNGEE. V was clipped by 4 bases and J by 4 bases, with 6 bases between them. Written as DNA, the CDR3 is TGTGCCAGCAGCCCCGGAAAAAACATTCAGTACTTC. Translating it yields CASSPGKNIQYF.

J is TRBJ1-5 and V is TRBV10-3; TRBD1 agrees at 7 bases. Trimming took 6 bases from V and 5 from J; bases not matched to a gene: 7. Germline loops: CDR1 ENHRY, CDR2 SYGVKD. The CDR3 length is 14 residues. The CDR3 bases are TGTGCCATCAGGGGACAGAGGGACGATCAGCCCCAGCATTTT. This sequence encodes CAIRGQRDDQPQHF.

V and J are TRBV14 and TRBJ2-3; D is uncertain. Trimming took off 1 base at V and 4 bases at J, with 9 bases between the two ends. The CDR3 has 14 amino acids. The germline gives CDR1 SGHDN, CDR2 FVKESK. The CDR3 DNA sequence: TGTGCCAGCAGCCAAGGGCTCGGTCCAGATACGCAGTATTTT. This gives the protein CASSQGLGPDTQYF.

V gene TRBV2 combines with J gene TRBJ2-5; 12 nucleotides align to TRBD2. The junction had 7 bases not matched to a gene; V was cut back by 3 bases and J by 5 bases. This CDR3 spans 16 amino acids. Germline-derived CDR1 and CDR2 are SNHLY and FYNNEI. CDR3 in DNA: TGTGCCAGCAGTGATGGTCTAGCGGGAGGGGAGGAGACCCAGTACTTC. Amino acids: CASSDGLAGGEETQYF.

This rearrangement joins TRBV28 to TRBJ1-5, with TRBD1 identical over 7 bases. Trimming at V came to 5 bases and at J to 6 bases, leaving 10 bases not matched to a gene. Germline V gives CDR1 MDHEN, CDR2 SYDVKM. The CDR3 is 15 amino acids. The CDR3 sequence: CASSPTGLLGQPQHF. The CDR3 DNA is TGTGCCAGCAGTCCGACAGGGCTCCTCGGTCAGCCCCAGCATTTT.

The chain recombines TRBV7-3 with TRBJ1-5; no clear D gene. V was trimmed by 1 base and J by 3 bases, leaving 4 bases between them. CDR3 length: 13 residues. Germline values: CDR1 SGHTA, CDR2 FQGTGA. The CDR3 loop is CASSLNLNQPQHF. For the CDR3, the DNA is TGTGCCAGCAGCTTAAATCTCAATCAGCCCCAGCATTTT.

This rearrangement joins TRBV5-1 to TRBJ1-1; 8 bases map to TRBD1. Unmatched junction bases numbered 1, after V lost 1 base and J lost 5 bases. Germline CDR1 and CDR2: SGHRS and YFSETQ. This CDR3 comprises 13 residues. The CDR3 sequence: CASSLNRGTEAFF. CDR3 coding DNA: TGCGCCAGCAGCTTGAACAGGGGGACTGAAGCTTTCTTT.

V and J are TRBV19 and TRBJ2-6; D gene ambiguous. Germline-derived CDR1 and CDR2 are LNHDA and SQIVND (reference sequence). The CDR3 has 16 amino acids. Trimming took 3 bases from V and 0 from J, leaving 9 bases between them. The CDR3 protein is CASSMGRISGANVLTF. The CDR3 DNA reads as TGTGCCAGTAGTATGGGCCGGATCTCTGGGGCCAACGTCCTGACTTTC.

On this clone itself: Other DNA sequences in the sample encode the same CDR3. The gene calls are TRBV7-6 and TRBJ1-1; no clear D gene. Trimming removed 1 base from V and 0 bases from J, with 3 bases in between. CDR3 size: 13 residues. Germline V gene data show CDR1 as SGHVS and CDR2 as FNYEAQ. Written as DNA, the CDR3 is TGTGCCAGCAGCTTAGTTCTGAACACTGAAGCTTTCTTT. This encodes CASSLVLNTEAFF.

The chain couples TRBV7-9 to TRBJ2-7; D possibly uses TRBD1 or TRBD2 (5 bases each). The CDR3 has 14 amino acids. Germline assignment: CDR1 SEHNR and CDR2 FQNEAQ (reference sequence). The V end lost 8 bases, the J end lost 1 base, and 15 bases lay between the germline ends. CDR3 in amino acids: CASRSGTGSYEQYF. The DNA of the CDR3 is TGTGCCAGCCGCTCAGGGACGGGTTCCTACGAGCAGTACTTC.

With respect to this clone: The sample holds other DNA sequences that translate to the same CDR3. This chain uses TRBV6-5 with TRBJ1-4; perhaps TRBD1 as D (6 bases). The CDR3 is made up of 15 amino acids. CDR1 is MNHEY, CDR2 SVGAGI, per germline. The germline V and J ends were trimmed by 0 bases and 3 bases, with 8 bases remaining between them. The CDR3 loop reads CASSYSRGANEKLFF. CDR3 nucleotides: TGTGCCAGCAGTTACTCCAGGGGAGCTAATGAAAAACTGTTTTTT.

The V call is TRBV5-1, the J call TRBJ1-2, with TRBD1 identical over 9 bases. V lost 3 bases and J lost 7; bases outside the gene matches: 4. The germline gives CDR1 SGHRS, CDR2 YFSETQ. The CDR3 loop spans 13 amino acids. The CDR3 DNA follows: TGCGCCAGCAGCTGGGGGACAGGGAGTGGCTACACCTTC. This codes for CASSWGTGSGYTF.

The rearrangement joins TRBV18 to TRBJ2-4; the D gene is possibly TRBD1 (5 bases). With 3 bases removed from V and 2 bases from J, the gap between germline ends came to 11 bases. From germline, CDR1 is KGHSH and CDR2 LQKENI. The CDR3 is made up of 15 amino acids. The CDR3 spells CASSPQGIPKNIQYF. Here the CDR3 DNA reads TGTGCCAGCTCACCGCAGGGTATTCCCAAAAACATTCAGTACTTC.

This sequence joins TRBV19 and TRBJ1-1; unclear D gene. Trimming left V 3 bases short and J 0 bases short, with 8 bases between. Germline V gene lookup returns CDR1 LNHDA and CDR2 SQIVND (reference sequence). There are 14 residues in the CDR3. In DNA form, the CDR3 reads TGTGCCAGTAGTATGGCCAGCATGAACACTGAAGCTTTCTTT. Translation gives CASSMASMNTEAFF.

This clone was detected once. J is TRBJ2-5 and V is TRBV19; the D gene could be TRBD1 or TRBD2 (6 bases each). Trimming left V 3 bases short and J 1 base short, with 21 bases between. The CDR3 covers 18 residues. CDR1 and CDR2 from the germline V gene are LNHDA and SQIVND (reference sequence). CDR3 sequence: CASSILGGAASSQETQYF. In DNA, the CDR3 is TGTGCCAGTAGTATTTTGGGGGGCGCCGCCTCCAGCCAAGAGACCCAGTACTTC.

The chain is built from TRBV28 and TRBJ2-7; TRBD2 aligns across 12 bases. Germline V CDR1 and CDR2: MDHEN, SYDVKM. CDR3 size: 15 residues. The trim removed 5 bases at V and 0 bases at J, leaving 2 bases unmatched. In nucleotides, the CDR3 is TGTGCCAGCAGTCTAGCGGGGGGGGTCTCCTACGAGCAGTACTTC. Translated, it gives CASSLAGGVSYEQYF.

The CDR3 nucleotides are TGTGCCAGCAGCCAGACACGTAGCTCTGGGGCCAACGTCCTGACTTTC. Translation gives CASSQTRSSGANVLTF. V and J are TRBV11-2 and TRBJ2-6; D not resolved. The CDR3 spans 16 residues. V lost 5 bases to trimming and J lost 0 bases, with 11 bases between them. Germline assignment: CDR1 SGHAT and CDR2 FQNNGV.

This clone showed up just once. The rearrangement uses TRBV28 and TRBJ2-1, with 8 bases matching TRBD2. CDR1 MDHEN and CDR2 SYDVKM come from the germline V gene. CDR3 length: 15 residues. The CDR3: CAFSRSSGGNNEQFF. CDR3 sequence (DNA): TGTGCTTTCTCGAGGTCAAGCGGGGGAAACAATGAGCAGTTCTTC.

V is TRBV5-8 and J is TRBJ1-2; D ambiguous. The CDR3 is 14 residues long. Trimming took 0 bases from V and 5 from J, leaving 11 bases between them. CDR1 is SGHTS and CDR2 is YDEGEE in the germline V gene. The CDR3 region has the DNA TGTGCCAGCAGCTTGGTTCTCCCTGGGTATGGCTACACCTTC. Translating gives CASSLVLPGYGYTF.

The sample holds one count of this clone. Other nucleotide sequences in the sample specify the same CDR3. V usage is TRBV5-1 and J usage is TRBJ2-2; D possibly corresponds to TRBD2 (7 bases). With 2 bases removed from V and 0 bases from J, the gap between germline ends came to 8 bases. The CDR3 runs 15 residues. Germline CDR1 reads SGHRS; CDR2 reads YFSETQ. CDR3 nucleotide sequence: TGCGCCAGCAGCTTAGGGGGGGCGAACACCGGGGAGCTGTTTTTT. It codes for CASSLGGANTGELFF.

V and J are TRBV6-1 and TRBJ2-5; D remains ambiguous. The CDR3 loop spans 14 amino acids. The V gene lost 1 base and the J gene lost 1 base, with 7 bases spanning the gap. The germline V gene encodes CDR1 MNHNS and CDR2 SASEGT. CDR3 sequence: CASSEGGSQETQYF. The CDR3 nucleotides read TGTGCCAGCAGTGAAGGGGGAAGCCAAGAGACCCAGTACTTC.

The chain joins TRBV7-8 to TRBJ1-2; 7 bases map to TRBD1. This CDR3 region has 17 residues. V was clipped by 1 base and J by 0 bases; unmatched bases: 8. Germline CDR1 is SGHVS and CDR2 is FQNEAQ. This CDR3 is CASSLGRAGTANYGYTF. In DNA form, the CDR3 reads TGTGCCAGCAGCTTAGGCCGGGCAGGGACAGCTAACTATGGCTACACCTTC.

About this clone: This CDR3 is missing its conserved last phenylalanine or tryptophan, likely due to a read error. It is unclear where the CDR3 begins or ends on the DNA, so no DNA is shown, and the CDR3 is as TCRdb lists it. V usage is TRBV29-1 and J usage is TRBJ1-1; TRBD1, the table's D call, was not compared with the DNA. The CDR3 length is 8 residues, termini included. Germline assignment: CDR1 SQVTM and CDR2 ANQGSEA. CDR3 loop: CSVDGHIR.